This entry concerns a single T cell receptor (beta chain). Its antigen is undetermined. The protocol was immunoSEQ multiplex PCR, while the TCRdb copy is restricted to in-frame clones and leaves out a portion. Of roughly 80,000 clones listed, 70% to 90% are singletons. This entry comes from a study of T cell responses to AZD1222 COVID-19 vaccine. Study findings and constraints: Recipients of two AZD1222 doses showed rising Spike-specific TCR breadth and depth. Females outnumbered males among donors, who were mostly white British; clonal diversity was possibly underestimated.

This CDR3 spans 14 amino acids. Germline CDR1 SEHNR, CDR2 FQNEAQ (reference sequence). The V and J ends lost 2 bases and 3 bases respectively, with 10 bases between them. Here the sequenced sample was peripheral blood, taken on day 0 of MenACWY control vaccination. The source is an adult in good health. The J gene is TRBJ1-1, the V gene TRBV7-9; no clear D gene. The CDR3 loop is CASSLKGLDTEAFF. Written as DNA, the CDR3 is TGTGCCAGCAGCTTAAAGGGATTGGACACTGAAGCTTTCTTT.